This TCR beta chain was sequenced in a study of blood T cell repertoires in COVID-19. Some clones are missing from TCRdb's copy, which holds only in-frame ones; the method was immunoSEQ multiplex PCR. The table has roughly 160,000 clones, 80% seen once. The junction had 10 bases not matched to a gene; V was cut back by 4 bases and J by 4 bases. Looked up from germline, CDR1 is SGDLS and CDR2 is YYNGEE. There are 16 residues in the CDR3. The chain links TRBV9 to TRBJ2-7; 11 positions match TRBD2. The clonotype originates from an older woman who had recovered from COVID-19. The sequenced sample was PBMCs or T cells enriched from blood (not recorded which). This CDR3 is CASSPGTSGLLYEQYF. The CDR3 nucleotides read TGTGCCAGCAGCCCGGGGACTAGCGGACTTCTGTACGAGCAGTACTTC.